This T cell receptor beta chain was observed in a study of read filtering for tumor transcriptome and immune sequencing. In the study overall: By R-ISS, stages I, II and III held about 8, 15 and 7 patients.

This library used around 400 ng RNA and molecular barcoded adaptors spanning alpha/delta and beta/gamma chains. TCRdb processed the reads anew with MiXCR; each CDR3 protein has one entry. This sample has 75,000 to 95,000 distinct CDR3 sequences, with about 22% found just once. Germline CDR1 reads LNHNV; CDR2 reads YYDKDF (reference sequence). CDR3 length: 14 amino acids. The V end was cut by 9 bases, the J end by 7 bases, with 18 bases between. Sequenced sample: a population of CD138-negative cells sorted from bone marrow. The gene calls are TRBV15 and TRBJ1-4; D is undetermined. The sequence derives from a donor at least 40 years old with multiple myeloma. CDR3 DNA sequence: TGTGCCACTCGCTTTCTGCCCTGGAGTGAAAAACTGTTTTTT. This sequence encodes CATRFLPWSEKLFF.